Below, 21 T cell receptor beta chains from the same sample are listed, as sequenced in a study of shared clonotypes between healthy human individuals. The naive CD8 fraction comprised CD45RO-negative cells positively selected for CCR7 and excluded terminally differentiated effector memory CD45RA+ cells. The protocol was immunoSEQ multiplex PCR, while the TCRdb copy is restricted to in-frame clones and leaves out a portion. This table has over 2,000,000 clones, roughly 95% appearing once. The sequenced sample consisted of naive CD8+ T cells from PBMCs. All receptors derive from a man younger than 35 in good health. Some clones in this sample may be carry-over from other donors' samples.

This rearrangement joins TRBV4-1 to TRBJ2-6; D is possibly TRBD1 or TRBD2 (6 bases each). CDR3 size: 18 residues. The V and J ends lost 3 bases and 0 bases respectively, with 15 bases between them. Germline loops: CDR1 MGHRA, CDR2 YSYEKL. CDR3 nucleotide sequence: TGCGCCAGCAGCCATCTCGGGACACTAGCCTCTGGGGCCAACGTCCTGACTTTC. It is translated as CASSHLGTLASGANVLTF.

The chain joins TRBV28 to TRBJ2-3; no reliable D call. With 1 base removed from V and 0 bases from J, the gap between germline ends came to 8 bases. CDR3 length equals 15 residues. Germline CDR1 reads MDHEN; CDR2 reads SYDVKM. In nucleotides, the CDR3 is TGTGCCAGCAGTTTATCCCGAACTAGCACAGATACGCAGTATTTT. Its protein is CASSLSRTSTDTQYF.

The chain joins TRBV10-2 to TRBJ2-7; a possible D gene is TRBD2 (6 bases). The CDR3 loop spans 15 amino acids. The germline V gene encodes CDR1 WSHSY and CDR2 SAAADI. Trimming removed 7 bases at V and 1 base at J, with 17 bases between. CDR3 region: CASNKPGGNSYEQYF. CDR3 sequence (DNA): TGCGCCAGCAACAAACCCGGCGGGAATTCCTACGAGCAGTACTTC.

The rearrangement joins TRBV13 to TRBJ2-7; D might be TRBD2 (6 bases). The CDR3 is made up of 14 amino acids. CDR1 and CDR2 (germline): PRHDT, FYEKMQ (reference sequence). Trimming cost V 10 bases and J 4 bases, with 20 bases left between them. CDR3 in DNA: TGTGCCACCCTCACCCGGGGTAGCGGTTACGAGCAGTACTTC. It codes for CATLTRGSGYEQYF.

V and J are TRBV19 and TRBJ1-5; no clear D. CDR3 size: 15 residues. The V gene lost 8 bases and the J gene lost 4 bases, with 18 bases spanning the gap. Germline CDR1 is LNHDA and CDR2 is SQIVND (reference sequence). Written as DNA, the CDR3 is TGTGCCAGTGCCCTTACCGCGGCCCAGAATCAGCCCCAGCATTTT. The encoded protein is CASALTAAQNQPQHF.

In DNA form, the CDR3 reads TGCAGCGTTGGCCCCTTGGGAGCTAGCACAGATACGCAGTATTTT. This codes for CSVGPLGASTDTQYF. This sequence joins TRBV29-1 and TRBJ2-3; D perhaps matches TRBD2 (5 bases). The CDR3 covers 15 residues. From germline, CDR1 is SQVTM and CDR2 ANQGSEA. V lost 4 bases, J lost 0 bases, and 14 bases lay in between.

CDR3 sequence reads: CASSEGLSEQYF. CDR3 nucleotide sequence: TGTGCCAGCAGCGAGGGACTCTCCGAGCAGTACTTC. The chain carries TRBV5-6 and TRBJ2-5; the D gene is possibly TRBD2 (6 bases). Near its end, the DNA agrees better with TRBJ2-7, so the J call may be wrong. Germline V CDR1 and CDR2: SGHDT, YYEEEE. The CDR3 contains 12 residues.

The chain couples TRBV4-1 to TRBJ2-1; TRBD2 matches 7 bases. This CDR3 spans 18 amino acids. Germline CDR1 reads MGHRA; CDR2 reads YSYEKL. The trim removed 1 base at V and 0 bases at J, leaving 9 bases unmatched. This CDR3 reads CASSQGSGVGSSYNEQFF. CDR3 in DNA: TGCGCCAGCAGCCAAGGGAGCGGGGTGGGGAGCTCCTACAATGAGCAGTTCTTC.

V is TRBV4-3 and J is TRBJ1-1, with D perhaps matching TRBD1 (6 bases). The V and J ends lost 0 bases and 7 bases respectively, with 15 bases between them. The V gene's germline CDR1 is LGHNA and CDR2 YSLEER. There are 15 residues in the CDR3. CDR3 sequence (DNA): TGCGCCAGCAGCCAAGAGAGACAGGCTGAGGATGAAGCTTTCTTT. Its translation is CASSQERQAEDEAFF.

This chain connects TRBV2 to TRBJ2-2; TRBD1 matches at 7 bases. CDR3 length: 15 residues. CDR1 is SNHLY and CDR2 is FYNNEI in the germline V gene. The trim removed 6 bases at V and 1 base at J, leaving 5 bases unmatched. CDR3 coding DNA: TGTGCCAGCAGGGCCGGGACAGTGAACACCGGGGAGCTGTTTTTT. Protein sequence: CASRAGTVNTGELFF.

The chain is built from TRBV5-6 and TRBJ2-1; TRBD2 aligns across 11 bases. The CDR3 spans 16 residues. The germline V gene encodes CDR1 SGHDT and CDR2 YYEEEE. V dropped 4 bases and J dropped 4; count of bases not matched to a gene: 7. This CDR3 is CASSDGGTSGYNEQFF. As DNA, the CDR3 is TGTGCCAGCAGCGACGGCGGGACTAGCGGTTACAATGAGCAGTTCTTC.

This clone turned up a few times. The chain employs TRBV30 and TRBJ1-2; D remains unclear. The V end was cut by 6 bases, the J end by 8 bases, with 16 bases between. This CDR3 is 12 amino acids long. Per the germline V gene, CDR1 is GTSNPN and CDR2 is SVGIG (reference sequence). CDR3 in amino acids: CACPTGKGGYTF. CDR3 DNA: TGTGCCTGTCCCACCGGTAAGGGCGGCTACACCTTC.

This rearrangement joins TRBV2 to TRBJ1-2; maybe TRBD1 (6 bases). V was shortened by 6 bases and J by 3 bases, with 23 bases between the two germline ends. CDR3 length equals 17 residues. Germline V gives CDR1 SNHLY, CDR2 FYNNEI. The CDR3 DNA reads TGTGCCAGCAGCCTTGATCTACAGGGATTTAGAGACTATGGCTACACCTTC. Protein: CASSLDLQGFRDYGYTF.

The CDR3 region has the DNA TGTGCCAGCAGCCCCCCGGGACTAGCGTTTTACGAGCAGTACTTC. Protein: CASSPPGLAFYEQYF. V is TRBV11-2 and J is TRBJ2-7; the match to TRBD2 covers 10 bases. Germline-derived CDR1 and CDR2 are SGHAT and FQNNGV. The CDR3 consists of 15 residues. The trim removed 5 bases at V and 4 bases at J, leaving 8 bases unmatched.

The chain carries TRBV9 and TRBJ2-7; D possibly corresponds to TRBD2 (5 bases). The V and J ends lost 4 bases and 3 bases respectively, with 14 bases between them. This CDR3 comprises 14 residues. Germline lookup yields CDR1 SGDLS and CDR2 YYNGEE. CDR3 in DNA: TGTGCCAGCAGCTTCACGGACTCCGACTACGAGCAGTACTTC. This codes for CASSFTDSDYEQYF.

The chain has TRBV9 and TRBJ2-2, with D hard to call. There are 15 residues in the CDR3. V was cut by 0 bases and J by 1 base, with 7 bases left in between. Germline V CDR1 and CDR2: SGDLS, YYNGEE. CDR3 in amino acids: CASSVGQRNTGELFF. The CDR3 nucleotides are TGTGCCAGCAGCGTAGGGCAAAGGAACACCGGGGAGCTGTTTTTT.

This chain links TRBV7-2 with TRBJ2-1; D is ambiguous. CDR1 is SGHTA, CDR2 FQGNSA, per germline. The CDR3 extends over 16 amino acids. V shed 1 base and J shed 2 bases, with 12 bases lying between them. In nucleotides, the CDR3 is TGTGCCAGCAGCTTAGGTCCTGCGAAACCCTACAATGAGCAGTTCTTC. It is translated as CASSLGPAKPYNEQFF.

The V call is TRBV7-2, the J call TRBJ2-7; TRBD1 might be the D (5 bases). The CDR3 contains 13 residues. CDR1 SGHTA and CDR2 FQGNSA come from the germline V gene. Trimming cost V 7 bases and J 6 bases, with 16 bases left between them. The CDR3 DNA reads as TGTGCCAGCACCGGGCTAGTAAGGGGCGAGCAGTACTTC. As protein: CASTGLVRGEQYF.

V gene TRBV27 combines with J gene TRBJ1-5, with 9 bases that match TRBD1. Germline V CDR1 and CDR2: MNHEY, SMNVEV (reference sequence). The CDR3 length is 14 residues. The V and J ends lost 5 bases and 6 bases, in that order; junction bases with no gene match: 5. This CDR3 is CASSQQGASQPQHF. The CDR3 coding sequence is TGTGCCAGCAGTCAACAGGGGGCTAGTCAGCCCCAGCATTTT.

Of note for this clone: Other nucleotide sequences from this sample produce the same CDR3. The chain links TRBV28 to TRBJ2-3; D gene unclear. Trimming stripped 4 bases from V and 3 bases from J, with 5 bases between. CDR1 MDHEN and CDR2 SYDVKM come from the germline V gene. The CDR3 sequence is 12 residues long. The CDR3 DNA follows: TGTGCCAGCAGTTCCGGTACAGATACGCAGTATTTT. Its protein is CASSSGTDTQYF.

This clone was picked up one time. This specimen includes other DNA sequences encoding the same CDR3. The rearrangement joins TRBV27 to TRBJ2-3, with 13 bases aligning to TRBD2. J was trimmed by 4 bases and V by 5 bases; bases with no gene match: 3. Germline V CDR1 and CDR2: MNHEY, SMNVEV (reference sequence). CDR3 size: 15 residues. CDR3 nucleotide sequence: TGTGCCAGCAGTCAAACTAGCGGGAGGGCAGATACGCAGTATTTT. Protein product: CASSQTSGRADTQYF.